Each of the 18 T cell receptor beta chains below was sequenced from the same sample in a study of blood T cell repertoires in COVID-19. Assay: immunoSEQ multiplex PCR; the TCRdb copy retains only in-frame clones and omits some. In the table there are roughly 250,000 clones, approximately 86% of which are singletons. The sample comprised peripheral blood. Every receptor here comes from a human donor with COVID-19, enrolled during active disease. The donor label of this sample is uncertain.

This chain joins TRBV11-3 and TRBJ2-7; the match to TRBD1 covers 8 bases. Germline loops: CDR1 SGHNT, CDR2 YENEEA. This CDR3 is built from 16 residues. Unmatched junction bases numbered 5, after V lost 0 bases and J lost 1 base. CDR3 sequence reads: CASSLDSGQGSYEQYF. CDR3 DNA: TGTGCCAGCAGCTTAGACTCCGGACAGGGTTCCTACGAGCAGTACTTC.

The V call is TRBV7-2, the J call TRBJ2-7, with 7 bases fitting TRBD2. V gave up 0 bases and J gave up 3 bases; unmatched junction bases: 8. Looked up from germline, CDR1 is SGHTA and CDR2 is FQGNSA. The CDR3 runs to 16 residues. The chain's CDR3 is CASSLAVGEGVYEQYF. As DNA, the CDR3 is TGTGCCAGCAGCTTAGCGGTCGGGGAGGGAGTCTACGAGCAGTACTTC.

The rearrangement joins TRBV7-9 to TRBJ2-1, with TRBD2 matching 11 bases. Trimming cost V 5 bases and J 8 bases; bases outside gene matches: 17. The CDR3 totals 18 residues. Germline V gene data show CDR1 as SEHNR and CDR2 as FQNEAQ (reference sequence). CDR3 nucleotide sequence: TGTGCCAGCAGCCCTACTGAACTAGCGGGAGTGTTATTCTATGAGCAGTTCTTC. Translated, it gives CASSPTELAGVLFYEQFF.

J is TRBJ2-3 and V is TRBV5-4, with D perhaps TRBD2 (6 bases). This CDR3 is built from 14 residues. V was trimmed by 5 bases and J by 1 base, leaving 11 bases between them. The germline CDR1 and CDR2 sequences are SGHNT and YYREEE (reference sequence). Here the CDR3 reads CASSGEVGTDTQYF. As DNA, the CDR3 is TGTGCCAGCAGTGGGGAGGTTGGCACAGATACGCAGTATTTT.

The rearrangement joins TRBV7-2 to TRBJ1-1; D is undetermined. There are 13 residues in the CDR3. V was cut by 5 bases and J by 0 bases, with 7 bases left in between. The germline V gene has CDR1 SGHTA and CDR2 FQGNSA. The CDR3 DNA sequence: TGTGCCAGCAGCCCAAGCGTGAACACTGAAGCTTTCTTT. Protein product: CASSPSVNTEAFF.

This chain uses TRBV6-2 or TRBV6-3 with TRBJ2-1; 7 positions agree with TRBD1. V lost 1 base, J lost 3 bases, and 0 bases stayed unmatched. This CDR3 contains 14 residues. The germline CDR1 and CDR2 sequences are MNHEY and SVGEGT. The CDR3 reads CASSYYRGYNEQFF. The CDR3 coding sequence is TGTGCCAGCAGTTACTACAGGGGCTACAATGAGCAGTTCTTC.

This clone was counted between two and nine times. The chain is built from TRBV6-5 and TRBJ1-2, with 8 nucleotides matching TRBD1. The CDR3 is 16 amino acids. V gave up 2 bases and J gave up 8 bases; unmatched junction bases: 13. The germline gives CDR1 MNHEY, CDR2 SVGAGI. The CDR3, as DNA: TGTGCCAGCAGTTACAGGGAAGGACAGGGCTTGATGGGCTACACCTTC. It yields the protein CASSYREGQGLMGYTF.

The chain recombines TRBV11-3 with TRBJ2-3, with 10 nucleotides matching TRBD2. The CDR3 loop spans 18 amino acids. With V trimmed by 0 bases and J by 4 bases, 10 bases remained unmatched. Per germline, CDR1 SGHNT and CDR2 YENEEA. CDR3 residues: CASSLDQGLAGAADTQYF. CDR3 bases: TGTGCCAGCAGCTTAGATCAGGGCCTAGCGGGAGCGGCAGATACGCAGTATTTT.

The chain recombines TRBV11-3 with TRBJ2-5, with 10 bases identical to TRBD2. The V and J ends lost 4 bases and 2 bases, in that order; junction bases with no gene match: 4. Germline V gives CDR1 SGHNT, CDR2 YENEEA. There are 15 residues in the CDR3. CDR3 nucleotides: TGTGCCAGCAGCTCGCGGACTAGCGGTCAAGAGACCCAGTACTTC. Translated: CASSSRTSGQETQYF.

This clone was found a few times. The identical CDR3 is also encoded by other nucleotide sequences in the sample. This chain links TRBV29-1 with TRBJ1-3, with D tentatively TRBD1 (5 bases). CDR3 length equals 13 residues. Germline CDR1 and CDR2: SQVTM and ANQGSEA. V was trimmed by 5 bases and J by 0 bases, leaving 8 bases between them. This chain's CDR3 is CSVQGFSGNTIYF. As DNA, the CDR3 is TGCAGCGTTCAGGGATTCTCTGGAAACACCATATATTTT.

V is TRBV28 and J is TRBJ2-1; maybe TRBD1 (6 bases). The CDR3 is 16 residues long. Germline CDR1 is MDHEN and CDR2 is SYDVKM. Trimming cost V 6 bases and J 0 bases, with 15 bases left between them. The CDR3 DNA sequence: TGTGCCAGCAGGAAGGATAGGACAGACTCCTACAATGAGCAGTTCTTC. It specifies CASRKDRTDSYNEQFF.

This chain joins TRBV4-1 and TRBJ1-2; D is perhaps TRBD1 (5 bases). V lost 1 base and J 2 bases, leaving 8 bases between the germline ends. The CDR3 is made up of 14 amino acids. The germline V gene has CDR1 MGHRA and CDR2 YSYEKL. This CDR3 is CASSQVDTNYGYTF. CDR3 nucleotides: TGCGCCAGCAGCCAAGTGGACACGAACTATGGCTACACCTTC.

In its sample, this clone was seen a few times. The chain has TRBV6-5 and TRBJ2-4, with 11 bases fitting TRBD2. Germline CDR1 reads MNHEY; CDR2 reads SVGAGI. The J segment lost 6 bases and the V segment lost 6 bases, leaving 7 bases of the junction unmatched. The CDR3 sequence is 15 residues long. The CDR3 sequence is CASRRYGTSGNIQYF. CDR3 coding DNA: TGTGCCAGCAGACGTTACGGGACTAGCGGAAACATTCAGTACTTC.

J is TRBJ2-5 and V is TRBV2; D gene ambiguous. Looked up from germline, CDR1 is SNHLY and CDR2 is FYNNEI. The CDR3 extends over 13 amino acids. V lost 5 bases, J lost 5 bases, and 12 bases lay in between. The CDR3 reads CASSNSRSETQYF. CDR3 nucleotides: TGTGCCAGCAGTAATTCTAGGAGTGAGACCCAGTACTTC.

The V and J genes are TRBV7-6 and TRBJ1-5; the D gene is possibly TRBD1 (6 bases). Germline assignment: CDR1 SGHVS and CDR2 FNYEAQ. The CDR3 covers 16 residues. Trimming shortened V by 5 bases and J by 4 bases, and 18 bases separated the two germline ends. CDR3 residues: CASSQYGRGANQPQHF. The CDR3 DNA reads TGTGCCAGCAGCCAATATGGACGGGGGGCAAATCAGCCCCAGCATTTT.

This sequence joins TRBV19 and TRBJ1-3, with 7 bases fitting TRBD1. The CDR3 runs to 14 residues. The germline gives CDR1 LNHDA, CDR2 SQIVND (reference sequence). CDR3 sequence: CATGQSSSGNTIYF. DNA of the CDR3: TGTGCGACGGGACAGTCGTCCTCTGGAAACACCATATATTTT.

This chain joins TRBV28 and TRBJ2-2; TRBD1 matches at 10 bases. Germline lookup yields CDR1 MDHEN and CDR2 SYDVKM. The length of the CDR3 is 14 residues. The ends lost 8 bases at V and 6 bases at J; junction bases unmatched: 6. CDR3 sequence reads: CASAGQGLSGELFF. The CDR3 DNA follows: TGTGCCAGCGCGGGACAGGGGTTGTCCGGGGAGCTGTTTTTT.

The V call is TRBV19, the J call TRBJ2-7, with D hard to call. V lost 6 bases to trimming and J lost 3 bases, with 15 bases between them. Per the germline V gene, CDR1 is LNHDA and CDR2 is SQIVND (reference sequence). This CDR3 spans 14 amino acids. The CDR3, as DNA: TGTGCCAGTAGCACAGAAGATACCGACTACGAGCAGTACTTC. Its protein product is CASSTEDTDYEQYF.